This TCR beta chain was sequenced in a study of Graves' ophthalmopathy and Graves' hyperthyroidism (dated by TCRdb to 2016 to 2019). General notes on the study: Peripheral blood was collected at initial diagnosis, prior to any treatment. The study used TCR beta repertoire signatures to distinguish Graves' ophthalmopathy from Graves' hyperthyroidism and to predict progression to ophthalmopathy. In total, approximately 130 blood samples were TCR-sequenced: around 42 ophthalmopathy, some 80 hyperthyroidism and approximately 17 hyperthyroidism-to-ophthalmopathy patients. A discovery set of 100 patients (43 ophthalmopathy, about 59 stable hyperthyroidism) was enrolled to explore V-J signatures distinguishing ophthalmopathy from hyperthyroidism. The independent validation cohort included 18 hyperthyroidism patients plus 17 patients who later progressed from hyperthyroidism to ophthalmopathy. In more than five hyperthyroidism patients, T-cell repertoires of thyroid tissue and blood were compared. Following sampling, methimazole starting at 30 mg daily was administered to hyperthyroidism patients, and high-dose intravenous methylprednisolone was administered to ophthalmopathy patients. For training and testing, the 100 or so patients in the discovery cohort were randomly divided in a 7:3 ratio. Beyond this particular receptor, the publication reports: In validation, the model predicted ophthalmopathy progression with 55% to 71% sensitivity and roughly 78% specificity; 12 predicted patients were CT-confirmed with GO in a median of 6.5 months. No statistical method was used to predetermine the sample size, and group allocation was not hidden from the investigators. Among expanded thyroid clonotypes with frequency above 0.001, most also showed up in blood, which suggests that blood repertoires may reflect the thyroid immune response. In cross-validation, the 13-signature model distinguished ophthalmopathy from stable hyperthyroidism with 85% to 90% sensitivity and around 81% specificity, and in the test set the corresponding values were approximately 80% and 75%.

Stable hyperthyroidism was defined as no progression to ophthalmopathy within 18 months of follow-up. Patients with hyperthyroidism were aged 18 to 65 years, had been newly diagnosed, and had a disease duration of less than 2 months. Anyone with other autoimmune diseases, uncontrolled infections, pregnancy or lactation was excluded from the study. Clinical symptoms, serum thyroxine, TRAb, thyroid ultrasound and orbital computed tomography were used for diagnosis. Using Ficoll-Paque density gradient centrifugation, PBMCs were isolated from 9 to 10 ml of fresh peripheral blood. Trizol reagent was used to extract the total RNA, and its quality was then checked on an Agilent 2100 Bioanalyzer. V gives up 5 bases and J gives up 2 bases, and the segment between their germline ends measures 25 bases. The germline V gene encodes CDR1 MNHEY and CDR2 SVGEGT. The CDR3 holds 19 amino acids from the cysteine to the phenylalanine. The sequence is cut down to CDR3 DNA, 57 bases in frame from base 1.

This clonotype was found a few times. What this receptor recognizes is not known. The input lacks base qualities; no much larger clone sits a single base away. TCR beta CDR3 regions were amplified from RNA transcripts for repertoire sequencing. HTBI primers and the Qiagen OneStep RT-PCR kit were used in a first-round RT-PCR, which was followed by a second-round multiplex PCR, size selection and purification. The libraries underwent paired-end sequencing with 100 bp reads on an Illumina HiSeq2000. Per the source publication's procedure: SOAPnuke was used to process the reads, removing any read that contained adapters or uncalled bases, had a mean Phred below 15, or lacked an exact match to the constant primer or identifier. High-quality paired reads were merged with COPE v1.2.5. Each unique nucleotide sequence was treated as a clonotype, and MiTCR v1.1 was used to align the clonotypes to the IMGT TRB V, D and J references. Analysis was restricted to V-J combinations with a frequency above 0.0001, which covered just over 98% of repertoires. For each V-J combination, a TCR clonal expansion and chaos score was defined as F50 clonal expansion divided by the chaos observed in the TCRdist matrix. Features were reduced by Welch's t-statistics and random forest to over 10 V-J combinations, which fed a naive Bayes classifier. The similarity between thyroid and blood repertoires was quantified using the Morisita-Horn index. TCRdb ran its own pipeline on the public reads, namely fastp trimming at Q25 and MiXCR clone calling, and kept in-frame beta chains. Rows are unified per CDR3 protein, each entry keeping the most common DNA and genes. The V and J calls here are based on TCRdb, not the publication. A total of hundreds of thousands of distinct CDR3 sequences appear in this sample, about 20% of them only once. The leading ten clones occupy around 6.9% of the sample.

Recombination connected TRBV6-2 or TRBV6-3 to TRBJ1-5, and perhaps TRBD1 as D gene, on 6 matching bases. The TCR comes from a woman aged 18-30 years with stable Graves' hyperthyroidism. Some clones in this sample may be carry-over from other donors' samples. Donor details come from another sample of the same person, matched by shared clones. The sequencing input was peripheral blood. The nucleotide sequence reads TGTGCCAGCAGTCGTATGTCGGATTCGGGGGCTCGTCGCAATCAGCCCCAGCATTTT. Its protein is CASSRMSDSGARRNQPQHF.